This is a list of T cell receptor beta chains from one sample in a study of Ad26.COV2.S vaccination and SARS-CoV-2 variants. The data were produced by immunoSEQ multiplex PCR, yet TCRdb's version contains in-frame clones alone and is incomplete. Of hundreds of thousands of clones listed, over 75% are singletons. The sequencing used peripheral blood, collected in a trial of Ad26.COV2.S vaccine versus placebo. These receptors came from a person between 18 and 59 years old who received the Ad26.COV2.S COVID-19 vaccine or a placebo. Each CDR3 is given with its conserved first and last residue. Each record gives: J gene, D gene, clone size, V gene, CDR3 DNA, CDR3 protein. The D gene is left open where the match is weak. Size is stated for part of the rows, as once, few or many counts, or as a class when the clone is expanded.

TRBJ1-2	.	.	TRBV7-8	TGTGCCACCTCTAACCGGGGGGCGCGGGGCTACACCTTC	CATSNRGARGYTF
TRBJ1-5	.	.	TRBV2	TGTGCCAGCAGTGTCGACAGTAATAGCAATCAGCCCCAGCATTTT	CASSVDSNSNQPQHF
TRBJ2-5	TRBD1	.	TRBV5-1	TGCGCCAGCAGCTTGGCCCAGGGGGTAGAGGAGACCCAGTACTTC	CASSLAQGVEETQYF
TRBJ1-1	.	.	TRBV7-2	TGTGCCAGCAGATTGGGTCAGATCACTGAAGCTTTCTTT	CASRLGQITEAFF
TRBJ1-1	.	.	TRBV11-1	TGTGCCAGCAGCTTAGCTGAGGCAGTGGCAGCTTTCTTT	CASSLAEAVAAFF
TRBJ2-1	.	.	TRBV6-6	TGTGCCAGCAGGTACACGACAGGTATGAAGCAGTTCTTC	CASRYTTGMKQFF
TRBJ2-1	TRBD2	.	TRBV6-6	TGTGCCAGCAGTCTGACTAGCGGTTACAATGAGCAGTTCTTC	CASSLTSGYNEQFF
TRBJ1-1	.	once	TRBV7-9	TGTGCCAGCAGCATTGGACGGACTGAAGCTTTCTTT	CASSIGRTEAFF
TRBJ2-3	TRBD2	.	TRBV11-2	TGTGCCAGCAGCTTACTAGCGGGGGGAGTGACGCAGTATTTT	CASSLLAGGVTQYF
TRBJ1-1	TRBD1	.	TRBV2	TGTGCCAGCAGGCCTGGGACAGCCAACACTGAAGCTTTCTTT	CASRPGTANTEAFF
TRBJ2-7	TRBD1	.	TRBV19	TGTGCCAGTAGTTGGGGGACAGGGTCAGGTAACGAGCAGTACTTC	CASSWGTGSGNEQYF
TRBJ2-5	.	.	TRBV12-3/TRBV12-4	TGTGCCAGCAGTTTAGCTAGCCGAGAGACCCAGTACTTC	CASSLASRETQYF
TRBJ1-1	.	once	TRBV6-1	TGTGCCAGCAGTGAAGTGTCAGGGATGAACACTGAAGCTTTCTTT	CASSEVSGMNTEAFF
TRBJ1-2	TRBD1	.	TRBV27	TGTGCCAGCAGTTTATCACGTGGACAGGGCACAGGCGGCTACACCTTC	CASSLSRGQGTGGYTF
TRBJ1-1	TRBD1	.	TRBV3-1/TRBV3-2	TGTGCCAGCAGCCAGCTTACAGGGGGCGGCACTGAAGCTTTCTTT	CASSQLTGGGTEAFF
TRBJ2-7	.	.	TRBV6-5	TGTGCCAGCAGGCAGGGGTACGAGCAGTACTTC	CASRQGYEQYF
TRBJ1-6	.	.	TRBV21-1	TGTGCCAGCAGCAATGACCGAGGGACGGGTAGCTCCTATAATTCACCCCTCCACTTT	CASSNDRGTGSSYNSPLHF
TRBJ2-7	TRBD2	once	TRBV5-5	TGTGCCAGCAGCTGGACTAGCGGGAGCTACGAGCAGTACTTC	CASSWTSGSYEQYF
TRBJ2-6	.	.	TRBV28	TGTGCCAGCAGTTCCCCGGGGCGTTCTGGGGCCAACGTCCTGACTTTC	CASSSPGRSGANVLTF
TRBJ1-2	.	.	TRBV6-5	TGTGCCAGCAGTTACTATAAGTCCCGGGGCTACACCTTC	CASSYYKSRGYTF
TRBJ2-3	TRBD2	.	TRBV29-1	TGCAGCGTTGCCAGCGGGGGAGATACGCAGTATTTT	CSVASGGDTQYF
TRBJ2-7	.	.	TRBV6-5	TGTGCCAGCAGTTATGATGGAAACAGGGTATCTGACGAGCAGTACTTC	CASSYDGNRVSDEQYF
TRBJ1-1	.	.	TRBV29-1	TGCAGCGTAAACCAGGGTTTGAACACTGAAGCTTTCTTT	CSVNQGLNTEAFF
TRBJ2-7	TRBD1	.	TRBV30	TGTGCCTGGAGTGTTGGGACAGGGAGATCCTACGAGCAGTACTTC	CAWSVGTGRSYEQYF
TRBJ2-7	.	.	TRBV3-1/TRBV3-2	TGTGCCAGCGGGCCTTTTTACGAGCAGTACTTC	CASGPFYEQYF
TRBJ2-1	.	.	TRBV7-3	TGTGCCAGCAGTCGGGCGGGGAATGAGCAGTTCTTC	CASSRAGNEQFF
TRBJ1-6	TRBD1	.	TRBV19	TGTGCCAGTAGGGCTAGACAGGGCAGTTCACCCCTCCACTTT	CASRARQGSSPLHF
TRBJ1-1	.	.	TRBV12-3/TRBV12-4	TGTGCCAGCAGCGGACAGTTGAACACTGAAGCTTTCTTT	CASSGQLNTEAFF
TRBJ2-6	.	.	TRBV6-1	TGTGCCAGCAGTGACGTCGGAAGAGTGGCCAACGTCCTGACTTTC	CASSDVGRVANVLTF
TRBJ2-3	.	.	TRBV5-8	TGTGCCAGCAGCTTGGGGCAGGTCACAGATACGCAGTATTTT	CASSLGQVTDTQYF
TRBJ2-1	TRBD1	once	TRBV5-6	TGTGCCAGCAGCCCCGAATTTAGGGGGACAGGCTACAATGAGCAGTTCTTC	CASSPEFRGTGYNEQFF
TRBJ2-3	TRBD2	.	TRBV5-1	TGCGCCAGCAGCTGGACCAGGCGGGAGTTAGCAGATACGCAGTATTTT	CASSWTRRELADTQYF
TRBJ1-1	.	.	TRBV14	TGTGCCAGCAGCCAAGTTCTCGGGGGCGTAGCTTTCTTT	CASSQVLGGVAFF
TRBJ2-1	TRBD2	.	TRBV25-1	TGTGCCAGCAGTGAAGGGGTACTAGCGGGGGGTCTGGAGCAGTTCTTC	CASSEGVLAGGLEQFF
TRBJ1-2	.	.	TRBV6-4	TGTGCCAGCAGTGACTCGGGATCGGTTAGGGATGGCTACACCTTC	CASSDSGSVRDGYTF
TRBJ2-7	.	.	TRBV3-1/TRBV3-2	TGTGCCAGCAGCCAAGAAGGGGTCTCCTACGAGCAGTACTTC	CASSQEGVSYEQYF
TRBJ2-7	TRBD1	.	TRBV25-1	TGTGCCACCTCGAGGGGGACAGGGGGCTACGAGCAGTACTTC	CATSRGTGGYEQYF
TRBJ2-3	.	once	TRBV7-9	TGTGCCAGCAGCTTAGGCCAAACCCTGGGGGGCACAGATACGCAGTATTTT	CASSLGQTLGGTDTQYF
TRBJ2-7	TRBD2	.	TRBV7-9	TGTGCCATAACTAGCGGGGGTACCTCCTACGAGCAGTACTTC	CAITSGGTSYEQYF
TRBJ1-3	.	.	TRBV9	TGTGCCAGCAGCGTCCAGGGCTCTGGAAACACCATATATTTT	CASSVQGSGNTIYF
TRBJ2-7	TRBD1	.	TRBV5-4	TGTGCCAGCAGCGGACAGGAAAGGTCCGAGCAGTACTTC	CASSGQERSEQYF
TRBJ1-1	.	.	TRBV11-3	TGTGCCAGCAGCTTAGCGGCGAACACTGAAGCTTTCTTT	CASSLAANTEAFF
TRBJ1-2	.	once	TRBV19	TGTGCCAGTAGTGAGTTGGGGGGGAACTATGGCTACACCTTC	CASSELGGNYGYTF
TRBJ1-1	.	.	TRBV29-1	TGCAGCGTCCGGACGGACGAGAACACTGAAGCTTTCTTT	CSVRTDENTEAFF
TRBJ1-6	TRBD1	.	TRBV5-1	TGCGCCAGCAGCCCTCGCGGCCAGACAGGGGGTTCACCCCTCCACTTT	CASSPRGQTGGSPLHF
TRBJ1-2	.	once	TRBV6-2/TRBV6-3	TGTGCCAGCAGCCTTGACAGCTATGGCTACACCTTC	CASSLDSYGYTF
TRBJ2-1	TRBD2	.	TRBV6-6	TGTGCCAGCAGCCGACTAGCGGGAGGGCCGTACAATGAGCAGTTCTTC	CASSRLAGGPYNEQFF
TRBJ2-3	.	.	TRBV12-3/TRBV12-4	TGTGCCAGCAGTTTAGAGGGAAATACGCAGTATTTT	CASSLEGNTQYF
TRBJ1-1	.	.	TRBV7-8	TGTGCCAGCACCTTAGACACTGAAGCTTTCTTT	CASTLDTEAFF
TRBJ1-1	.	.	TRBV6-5	TGTGCCAGCAGTTACGTCGGAGGGAAGGCTGAAGCTTTCTTT	CASSYVGGKAEAFF
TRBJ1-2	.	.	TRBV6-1	TGTGCCAGCAGTGAGAGGAGGGGGTCCTATGGCTACACCTTC	CASSERRGSYGYTF
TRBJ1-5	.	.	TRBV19	TGTGCCAGTAGACCACGATACAGGGATAGCAATCAGCCCCAGCATTTT	CASRPRYRDSNQPQHF
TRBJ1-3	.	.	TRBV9	TGTGCCAGCAGTAGGGGGGACACCATATATTTT	CASSRGDTIYF
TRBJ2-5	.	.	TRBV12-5	TGTGCTAGTGGTTCGGGTCCCGGAGGGGAAGAGACCCAGTACTTC	CASGSGPGGEETQYF
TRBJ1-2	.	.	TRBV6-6	TGTGCCAGCACCTCGGTGGACTATGGCTACACCTTC	CASTSVDYGYTF
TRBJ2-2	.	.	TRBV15	TGTGCCACCAGCAGAGATCTTGGGGGGACGAACACCGGGGAGCTGTTTTTT	CATSRDLGGTNTGELFF
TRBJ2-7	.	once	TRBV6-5	TGTGCCAGCAGTTACGGCCTGAGTCCCTACGCCTACGAGCAGTACTTC	CASSYGLSPYAYEQYF
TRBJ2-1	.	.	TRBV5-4	TGTGCCAGCAGCCTTAACTCTGAGCAGTTCTTC	CASSLNSEQFF
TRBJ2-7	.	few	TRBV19	TGTGCCAGTAGTATCTACCTCGGAGGCTACGAGCAGTACTTC	CASSIYLGGYEQYF